This passage covers 23 T cell receptor beta chains from one sample sequenced in a study of T cell changes during pregnancy in multiple sclerosis. Assay: immunoSEQ multiplex PCR; the TCRdb copy retains only in-frame clones and omits some. The data show about 40,000 clones, roughly 91% seen once. Specimen: PBMCs (not recorded whether the cells were cultured). All receptors come from a female donor with multiple sclerosis, enrolled in a pregnancy study.

A single count supports this clone. The V and J genes are TRBV10-1 and TRBJ2-3; D may be TRBD1 (6 bases). Trimming removed 3 bases at V and 5 bases at J, with 9 bases between. The CDR3 is 13 amino acids. CDR1 and CDR2 (germline): WNHNN, SYGVQD (reference sequence). CDR3 sequence reads: CASSDRGLDTQYF. DNA of the CDR3: TGCGCCAGCAGTGATAGGGGGTTAGATACGCAGTATTTT.

V and J are TRBV5-1 and TRBJ2-1; D not resolved. Germline V CDR1 and CDR2: SGHRS, YFSETQ. Trimming took 0 bases from V and 5 from J, leaving 6 bases between them. This CDR3 contains 13 residues. The CDR3 DNA sequence: TGCGCCAGCAGCTTGGGAACCCACAATGAGCAGTTCTTC. This sequence encodes CASSLGTHNEQFF.

V and J are TRBV5-1 and TRBJ2-3; D is ambiguous. Germline CDR1 reads SGHRS; CDR2 reads YFSETQ. CDR3 length: 14 residues. The V end lost 4 bases, the J end lost 1 base, and 10 bases lay between the germline ends. CDR3 sequence reads: CASSLTPGTDTQYF. The CDR3 nucleotides are TGCGCCAGCAGCCTAACTCCGGGCACAGATACGCAGTATTTT.

The chain joins TRBV28 to TRBJ2-7, with D perhaps matching TRBD2 (6 bases). The V and J ends lost 4 bases and 5 bases respectively, with 15 bases between them. The CDR3 spans 14 residues. Per germline, CDR1 MDHEN and CDR2 SYDVKM. CDR3: CASSSASGRNEQYF. The CDR3 nucleotides are TGTGCCAGCAGTTCGGCGTCAGGGAGGAACGAGCAGTACTTC.

J is TRBJ1-1 and V is TRBV19; possibly TRBD1 for D (5 bases). V lost 7 bases and J 0 bases, leaving 9 bases between the germline ends. Germline V gene lookup returns CDR1 LNHDA and CDR2 SQIVND (reference sequence). CDR3 length equals 13 residues. This chain's CDR3 is CASTRALNTEAFF. DNA of the CDR3: TGTGCCAGTACCAGGGCCTTGAACACTGAAGCTTTCTTT.

The chain carries TRBV9 and TRBJ2-7; 10 bases are a match to TRBD1. CDR3 size: 17 residues. Per germline, CDR1 SGDLS and CDR2 YYNGEE. J was trimmed by 6 bases and V by 2 bases; bases with no gene match: 14. The CDR3 DNA is TGTGCCAGCAGCGTTTCGCTGGGGGACAGGGGTTTGGTCGAGCAGTACTTC. Translating gives CASSVSLGDRGLVEQYF.

The chain recombines TRBV7-3 with TRBJ2-3; no firm D call. V was pared by 5 bases and J by 2 bases, with 17 bases between. The CDR3 is 16 residues long. The V gene's germline CDR1 is SGHTA and CDR2 FQGTGA. The CDR3 DNA sequence: TGTGCCAGCAGCCGCGGACGCGCAACAATCACAGATACGCAGTATTTT. Amino acids: CASSRGRATITDTQYF.

This chain links TRBV4-2 with TRBJ2-7; TRBD1 matches 10 bases. Germline V gene sequence: CDR1 LGHNA, CDR2 YNFKEQ. With V trimmed by 3 bases and J by 3 bases, 5 bases remained unmatched. The CDR3 runs 15 residues. The CDR3 sequence: CASSQGGTGDYEQYF. The CDR3 DNA follows: TGTGCCAGCAGCCAGGGGGGGACAGGGGACTACGAGCAGTACTTC.

V is TRBV15 and J is TRBJ1-2; D uncertain. The CDR3 runs 13 residues. CDR1 LNHNV and CDR2 YYDKDF come from the germline V gene (reference sequence). V was cut by 0 bases and J by 3 bases, with 5 bases left in between. The CDR3 DNA reads TGTGCCACCAGCAGAGATTGGGACTATGGCTACACCTTC. Translated, it gives CATSRDWDYGYTF.

This chain links TRBV6-5 with TRBJ2-7, with 7 bases lining up with TRBD1. CDR1 is MNHEY and CDR2 is SVGAGI in the germline V gene. V trimming: 0 bases; J trimming: 0 bases; junction bases outside the gene matches: 5. The CDR3 loop spans 16 amino acids. In DNA form, the CDR3 reads TGTGCCAGCAGTTACTCTACAGGGGTAGTCTCCTACGAGCAGTACTTC. The encoded protein is CASSYSTGVVSYEQYF.

The rearrangement joins TRBV9 to TRBJ2-1; D is unresolved. The CDR3 is 16 residues long. Between the trimmed V and J ends, which lost 0 bases and 7 bases, there was a span of 17 bases. Germline V gene lookup returns CDR1 SGDLS and CDR2 YYNGEE. CDR3 in DNA: TGTGCCAGCAGCGTAGAGCAGGTGTTGGTAGGTAATGAGCAGTTCTTC. Its translation: CASSVEQVLVGNEQFF.

CDR3 DNA sequence: TGTGCCAGCAGTTACCAGATAGCGGGAGGGTACAATGAGCAGTTCTTC. It translates to CASSYQIAGGYNEQFF. The V call is TRBV6-7, the J call TRBJ2-1; 11 bases align to TRBD2. TRBV6-7 is labeled an ORF, and its function is uncertain. With 2 bases clipped from V and 4 bases from J, the junction kept 4 bases outside the gene matches. The CDR3 has 16 residues.

The chain carries TRBV4-2 and TRBJ1-5; TRBD1 matches at 8 bases. With V trimmed by 0 bases and J by 0 bases, 7 bases remained unmatched. Germline V CDR1 and CDR2: LGHNA, YNFKEQ. The CDR3 length is 18 residues. In DNA, the CDR3 is TGTGCCAGCAGCCAAGATAGCGGACAGGGACTTAGCAATCAGCCCCAGCATTTT. This gives the protein CASSQDSGQGLSNQPQHF.

The gene calls are TRBV11-2 and TRBJ1-4; D is possibly TRBD1 (5 bases). The CDR3 runs to 14 residues. V dropped 0 bases and J dropped 8 bases, with 10 bases sitting between them. Looked up from germline, CDR1 is SGHAT and CDR2 is FQNNGV. CDR3 protein: CASSLELGGEKLFF. CDR3 bases: TGTGCCAGCAGCTTAGAGTTGGGGGGAGAAAAACTGTTTTTT.

The chain employs TRBV7-2 and TRBJ1-2; TRBD1 might be the D (6 bases). There are 12 residues in the CDR3. Germline CDR1 and CDR2: SGHTA and FQGNSA. The V gene lost 4 bases and the J gene lost 7 bases, with 10 bases spanning the gap. Here the CDR3 reads CASSSDRSGYTF. The CDR3 DNA sequence: TGTGCCAGCAGCTCCGACAGGAGTGGCTACACCTTC. Together with reference TRBV7-2 and TRBJ1-2, the CDR3 gives the full variable domain: GAGVSQSPSNKVTEKGKDVELRCDPISGHTALYWYRQSLGQGLEFLIYFQGNSAPDKSGLPSDRFSAERTGGSVSTLTIQRTQQEDSAVYLCASSSDRSGYTFGSGTRLTVV.

The genes are TRBV5-1 and TRBJ2-7; no firm D call. V gave up 0 bases and J gave up 2 bases, with 6 bases separating them. This CDR3 has 13 amino acids. Germline CDR1 reads SGHRS; CDR2 reads YFSETQ. The DNA for the CDR3 is TGCGCCAGCAGCTTGGATTTAACCTACGAGCAGTACTTC. It translates to CASSLDLTYEQYF.

The chain is built from TRBV14 and TRBJ2-3; tentatively, D is TRBD1 (5 bases). The CDR3 is 15 amino acids. Germline CDR1 SGHDN, CDR2 FVKESK. The V end lost 1 base, the J end lost 2 bases, and 10 bases lay between the germline ends. This CDR3 reads CASSQGGRATDTQYF. Here the CDR3 DNA reads TGTGCCAGCAGCCAAGGGGGCCGGGCCACAGATACGCAGTATTTT. Full variable domain (remainder filled in from reference TRBV14 and TRBJ2-3): EAGVTQFPSHSVIEKGQTVTLRCDPISGHDNLYWYRRVMGKEIKFLLHFVKESKQDESGMPNNRFLAERTGGTYSTLKVQPAELEDSGVYFCASSQGGRATDTQYFGPGTRLTVL.

This clone is termed medium-sized. The CDR3 sequence is CAWYRDRAFGDYGYTF. Here the CDR3 DNA reads TGTGCCTGGTACCGGGACAGGGCATTCGGTGACTATGGCTACACCTTC. The chain employs TRBV30 and TRBJ1-2, with TRBD1 identical over 9 bases. The CDR3 is 16 amino acids. Unmatched junction bases numbered 13, after V lost 5 bases and J lost 3 bases. The germline V gene encodes CDR1 GTSNPN and CDR2 SVGIG (reference sequence).

This clone has a single count. The chain uses TRBV10-1 and TRBJ2-2; 8 bases are a match to TRBD2. Trimming at V came to 6 bases and at J to 6 bases, leaving 6 bases not matched to a gene. CDR1 WNHNN and CDR2 SYGVQD come from the germline V gene (reference sequence). The CDR3 extends over 14 amino acids. For the CDR3, the DNA is TGCGCCAGCAGCCCCAGCGGGAGCCCCGGGGAGCTGTTTTTT. Its translation: CASSPSGSPGELFF.

This sequence joins TRBV4-1 and TRBJ2-5, with D unresolved. This CDR3 spans 16 amino acids. Germline CDR1 MGHRA, CDR2 YSYEKL. Trimming took 3 bases from V and 5 from J, leaving 19 bases between them. The chain's CDR3 is CASSHLLAEQPETQYF. In DNA, the CDR3 is TGCGCCAGCAGCCACCTACTCGCAGAACAGCCGGAGACCCAGTACTTC.

The chain recombines TRBV7-2 with TRBJ2-6; no definite D call. Germline V gene sequence: CDR1 SGHTA, CDR2 FQGNSA. Trimming pared 3 bases from V and 0 bases from J, leaving 15 bases between. The CDR3 loop spans 18 amino acids. CDR3 DNA sequence: TGTGCCAGCAGCTTTACCCCGGTCCCATTCTCTGGGGCCAACGTCCTGACTTTC. Translated: CASSFTPVPFSGANVLTF.

CDR3 DNA sequence: TGTGCCAGCAGCTTCGGGGCTAGTACGCAGTATTTT. Translation: CASSFGASTQYF. The genes are TRBV7-2 and TRBJ2-3, with D perhaps assigned TRBD1 or TRBD2 (5 bases each). The CDR3 length is 12 residues. CDR1 and CDR2 (germline): SGHTA, FQGNSA. Trimming took off 3 bases at V and 8 bases at J, with 9 bases between the two ends.

J is TRBJ2-5 and V is TRBV27; D is perhaps TRBD1 (6 bases). Deletions cut 6 bases from V and 4 bases from J, with 18 bases between. There are 15 residues in the CDR3. Germline CDR1 reads MNHEY; CDR2 reads SMNVEV (reference sequence). Written as DNA, the CDR3 is TGTGCCAGCAGCCCCACTTGGACAGTTCGAGAGACCCAGTACTTC. The encoded protein is CASSPTWTVRETQYF.